These 7 T cell receptor beta chains were sequenced from one sample in a study of blood T cell repertoires in COVID-19. Clones were read by immunoSEQ multiplex PCR, and TCRdb kept only the in-frame ones, dropping some. This table has roughly 200,000 clones, more than 75% appearing once. Input material: peripheral blood. Receptors were obtained from a person between 65 and 79 years old with COVID-19, enrolled during active disease.

The J gene is TRBJ1-2, the V gene TRBV5-6; perhaps TRBD1 as D (6 bases). Germline lookup yields CDR1 SGHDT and CDR2 YYEEEE. V was cut by 3 bases and J by 3 bases, with 21 bases left in between. This CDR3 is built from 17 residues. The CDR3 DNA is TGTGCCAGCAGCTCAGGGAGGGACAACTCCCTTTACTATGGCTACACCTTC. Translation gives CASSSGRDNSLYYGYTF.

This rearrangement joins TRBV18 to TRBJ1-6; tentatively, D is TRBD1 (5 bases). The CDR3 sequence is 14 residues long. CDR1 is KGHSH and CDR2 is LQKENI in the germline V gene. The V and J ends lost 3 bases and 10 bases respectively, with 13 bases between them. The CDR3: CASSPGPGESPLHF. Here the CDR3 DNA reads TGTGCCAGCTCACCGGGACCGGGGGAATCACCCCTCCACTTT.

The gene calls are TRBV30 and TRBJ1-5, with D unclear. Germline V gene sequence: CDR1 GTSNPN, CDR2 SVGIG (reference sequence). V lost 3 bases, J lost 4 bases, and 13 bases lay in between. CDR3 length equals 14 residues. The CDR3 loop is CAWRSGERNQPQHF. CDR3 nucleotides: TGTGCCTGGAGGTCCGGGGAGCGTAATCAGCCCCAGCATTTT.

The chain recombines TRBV19 with TRBJ2-5; 8 bases match TRBD2. This CDR3 contains 16 residues. Germline V gives CDR1 LNHDA, CDR2 SQIVND (reference sequence). Unmatched junction bases numbered 7, after V lost 3 bases and J lost 1 base. This chain's CDR3 is CASSISPTSGQETQYF. The CDR3 DNA sequence: TGTGCCAGTAGTATTTCCCCTACTAGCGGCCAAGAGACCCAGTACTTC.

The chain uses TRBV5-5 and TRBJ1-1; 9 positions match TRBD1. With 4 bases clipped from V and 5 bases from J, the junction kept 9 bases outside the gene matches. Germline loops: CDR1 SGHKS, CDR2 YYEKEE (reference sequence). The CDR3 spans 15 residues. CDR3 sequence (DNA): TGTGCCAGCAGCAAACAGGGGGCGCGGGGGACTGAAGCTTTCTTT. Translation gives CASSKQGARGTEAFF.

The V gene is TRBV28, the J gene TRBJ1-2; possible D gene TRBD1, 6 bases. CDR1 and CDR2 (germline): MDHEN, SYDVKM. Trimming took off 10 bases at V and 4 bases at J, with 13 bases between the two ends. The CDR3 runs to 12 residues. This CDR3 is CAIPGQSYGYTF. The CDR3 nucleotides read TGTGCCATTCCGGGACAAAGCTATGGCTACACCTTC.

This rearrangement joins TRBV5-1 to TRBJ2-1, with 8 bases identical to TRBD2. The CDR3 has 16 residues. Germline V lookup: CDR1 SGHRS, CDR2 YFSETQ. V trimming: 0 bases; J trimming: 8 bases; junction bases outside the gene matches: 10. DNA for the CDR3: TGCGCCAGCAGCTTGGAGCCAGCGGGGGTTTTGGATGAGCAGTTCTTC. It specifies CASSLEPAGVLDEQFF.